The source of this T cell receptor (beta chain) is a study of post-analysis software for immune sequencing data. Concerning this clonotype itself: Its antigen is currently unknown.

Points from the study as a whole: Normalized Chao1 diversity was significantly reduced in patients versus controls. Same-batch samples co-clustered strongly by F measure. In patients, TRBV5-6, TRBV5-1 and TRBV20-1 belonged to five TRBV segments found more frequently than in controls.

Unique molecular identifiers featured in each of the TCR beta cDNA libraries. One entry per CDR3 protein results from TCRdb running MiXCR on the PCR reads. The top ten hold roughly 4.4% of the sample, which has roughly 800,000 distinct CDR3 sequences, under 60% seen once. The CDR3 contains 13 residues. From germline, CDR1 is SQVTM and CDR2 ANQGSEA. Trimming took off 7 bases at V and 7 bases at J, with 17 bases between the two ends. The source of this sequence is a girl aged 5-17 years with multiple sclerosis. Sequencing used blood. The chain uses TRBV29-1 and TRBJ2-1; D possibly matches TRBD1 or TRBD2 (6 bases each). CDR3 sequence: CSADWGAGNEQFF. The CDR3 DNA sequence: TGCAGCGCTGACTGGGGGGCCGGGAATGAGCAGTTCTTC.